This T cell receptor beta chain was profiled in a study of blood T cell repertoires in COVID-19. Study-wide context: Sites in the United States, Italy and Spain provided acute and convalescent COVID-19 samples. Nucleic acid was either cDNA or gDNA, and it came from T cells, B-cell-depleted T cells, or PBMCs.

Germline V gene data show CDR1 as SGHTA and CDR2 as FQGNSA. The ends were cut back, 1 base at V and 8 bases at J, with 12 bases in the middle. This CDR3 is 14 amino acids long. In the original workflow: Estimation of nucleated cell counts was performed using reference gene primer amplification. The protocol was immunoSEQ multiplex PCR, while the TCRdb copy is restricted to in-frame clones and leaves out a portion. V, J and clone size are taken as reported in that table, and D and trimming were inferred from the DNA itself. This table has about 81,000 clones, roughly four fifths appearing once. The receptor's source is a human donor in a cohort sampled during active COVID-19. The specimen sequenced was peripheral blood. The chain has TRBV7-2 and TRBJ1-3, with D possibly being TRBD1 (6 bases). The CDR3 sequence is CASSLVRGRDTIYF. Written as DNA, the CDR3 is TGTGCCAGCAGCTTAGTCAGGGGAAGGGACACCATATATTTT.